Sequencing of this TCR beta chain was carried out in a study of OX40 agonist ivuxolimab in advanced cancers. For the study at large: The dose-escalation cohort had hepatocellular carcinoma, melanoma, renal cell or head and neck cancer. At roughly 80% male, the cohort had a mean age of roughly 60 years, ranging from about 20 to 80.

Prior autoimmune disease or systemic immunosuppression barred patients. Only in-frame clones appear in the TCRdb table, and some are missing; sequencing was by immunoSEQ multiplex PCR. The profile shows about 140,000 clones, around 93% of them singletons. The input for sequencing was CD4+ or CD8+ T cells sorted from blood, taken in a trial of the OX40 agonist ivuxolimab. The sequence derives from an adult with an advanced solid tumor such as melanoma, head and neck, liver or kidney cancer.

The CDR3: CASSRQGNGYTF. The CDR3 bases are TGTGCCAGCAGTAGACAGGGCAATGGCTACACCTTC. V is TRBV6-1 and J is TRBJ1-2, with 7 bases that match TRBD1. Trimming removed 5 bases from V and 6 bases from J; junction bases left unmatched: 3. Germline V gene lookup returns CDR1 MNHNS and CDR2 SASEGT. CDR3 length: 12 residues.